This TCR beta chain was recovered during a study of regulatory T cells in long-lasting Graves disease. The time point denotes: newly diagnosed GD, antithyroid drugs for less than 3 months. After RNA was extracted from PBMCs, the TCR library was made from it. Trimming removed 4 bases from V and 9 bases from J, with 10 bases in between. This CDR3 is 12 amino acids long. The germline V gene has CDR1 LGHNA and CDR2 YNFKEQ. Arm-PCR with iRepertoire HTBI primers amplified the CDR3 regions for these TCR beta libraries. TCRdb reprocessed the multiplex PCR reads via MiXCR and lists one record per CDR3 protein. The data hold hundreds of thousands of distinct CDR3 sequences, with around 15% observed a single time.

This TCR was recovered from a female donor with Graves disease. The V and J genes are TRBV4-2 and TRBJ2-1, with D unresolved. The specimen comprised peripheral blood mononuclear cells (PBMCs), sampled at new diagnosis, from a patient treated with antithyroid drugs. CDR3 nucleotides: TGTGCCAGCAGCCCCCAAGTCCCTGAGCAGTTCTTC. Its translation: CASSPQVPEQFF.